A single sample is the source of the 27 T cell receptor beta chains below, sequenced in a study of patients and donors after allogeneic stem cell transplantation. MiXCR, applied by TCRdb to the RT-PCR reads, yields one record per CDR3 protein. Among approximately 12,000 distinct CDR3 sequences listed, approximately 25% were seen once. Input material: blood, either unsorted or a sorted T cell fraction (not recorded which). These receptors all stem from a human donor who was either an allogeneic HSCT recipient or a stem cell or donor lymphocyte infusion donor (not recorded which). It is not recorded whose cells these are; they may come from a transplant donor.

This rearrangement joins TRBV5-1 to TRBJ2-5; TRBD1 agrees at 12 bases. The CDR3 runs to 17 residues. Trimming cost V 5 bases and J 2 bases; bases outside gene matches: 10. Germline values: CDR1 SGHRS, CDR2 YFSETQ. CDR3: CASSPGTGGSEQETQYF. CDR3 DNA: TGCGCCAGCAGTCCCGGGACAGGGGGCTCTGAGCAAGAGACCCAGTACTTC.

The chain uses TRBV5-1 and TRBJ2-7; TRBD2 aligns across 16 bases. J gave up 4 bases and V 4 bases, and 8 bases lay outside the gene matches. CDR3 length equals 17 residues. The germline V gene has CDR1 SGHRS and CDR2 YFSETQ. CDR3: CASSPPGLAGGKYEQYF. In DNA form, the CDR3 reads TGCGCCAGCAGCCCGCCGGGACTAGCGGGAGGGAAGTACGAGCAGTACTTC.

This clonotype was picked up a small number of times. The chain links TRBV19 to TRBJ1-1; maybe TRBD1 (6 bases). This CDR3 spans 16 amino acids. V was clipped by 6 bases and J by 5 bases, with 22 bases between them. Germline V gene data show CDR1 as LNHDA and CDR2 as SQIVND (reference sequence). The CDR3 DNA sequence: TGTGCCAGTAGCCTCGTTGAGGGCCAGGGGACGACTGAAGCTTTCTTT. As protein: CASSLVEGQGTTEAFF.

This chain connects TRBV7-9 to TRBJ1-5; no clear D gene. In germline, CDR1 is SEHNR, CDR2 FQNEAQ (reference sequence). This CDR3 spans 12 amino acids. V was cut by 1 base and J by 2 bases, with 0 bases left in between. DNA of the CDR3: TGTGCCAGCAGCTTAGGCAATCAGCCCCAGCATTTT. Residues: CASSLGNQPQHF.

The chain recombines TRBV4-2 with TRBJ2-3; unclear D gene. Germline CDR1 is LGHNA and CDR2 is YNFKEQ. The length of the CDR3 is 14 residues. V gave up 1 base and J gave up 2 bases, with 7 bases separating them. The CDR3 here is CASSQAGPTDTQYF. The DNA for the CDR3 is TGTGCCAGCAGCCAAGCCGGACCCACAGATACGCAGTATTTT.

This clonotype was observed a few times. The rearrangement uses TRBV6-2 or TRBV6-3 and TRBJ1-1, with TRBD1 as a possible D gene (6 bases). V was clipped by 0 bases and J by 9 bases, with 11 bases between them. The CDR3 contains 13 residues. Germline-derived CDR1 and CDR2 are MNHEY and SVGEGT. The CDR3 loop is CASSYSSGTKAFF. CDR3 DNA: TGTGCCAGCAGTTACTCATCCGGGACAAAAGCTTTCTTT.

This clonotype was counted a few times. The V call is TRBV18, the J call TRBJ2-1; 7 nucleotides match TRBD2. The CDR3 extends over 16 amino acids. V lost 1 base to trimming and J lost 3 bases; unmatched junction nucleotides: 6. Germline CDR1 reads KGHSH; CDR2 reads LQKENI. The DNA for the CDR3 is TGTGCCAGCTCACCACGGCGGGGGACGATCTACAATGAGCAGTTCTTC. Translation gives CASSPRRGTIYNEQFF.

This clonotype was detected ten times or more. The rearrangement uses TRBV28 and TRBJ1-5; D not certain. Deletions cut 7 bases from V and 0 bases from J, with 7 bases between. The germline V gene has CDR1 MDHEN and CDR2 SYDVKM. There are 13 residues in the CDR3. The CDR3 bases are TGTGCCAGCACCGTCCATAGCAATCAGCCCCAGCATTTT. It codes for CASTVHSNQPQHF.

The chain recombines TRBV7-9 with TRBJ1-5; tentative D call: TRBD1 (5 bases). Germline CDR1 is SEHNR and CDR2 is FQNEAQ (reference sequence). The CDR3 spans 13 residues. V lost 2 bases to trimming and J lost 7 bases, with 9 bases between them. The CDR3 protein is CASSLRGWQPQHF. The CDR3 bases are TGTGCCAGCAGCTTACGGGGGTGGCAGCCCCAGCATTTT. Filled out from reference TRBV7-9 and TRBJ1-5, the complete variable domain reads DTGVSQNPRHKITKRGQNVTFRCDPISEHNRLYWYRQTLGQGPEFLTYFQNEAQLEKSRLLSDRFSAERPKGSFSTLEIQRTEQGDSAMYLCASSLRGWQPQHFGDGTRLSIL.

This clonotype occurred many times. The chain combines TRBV2 with TRBJ1-6; 11 positions match TRBD1. V shed 5 bases and J 10 bases; nucleotides not matched to a gene: 4. Germline CDR1 is SNHLY and CDR2 is FYNNEI. The CDR3 length is 14 residues. The CDR3, as DNA: TGTGCCAGCAGTCCACGGACAGGGGGCTCACCCCTCCACTTT. It specifies CASSPRTGGSPLHF. The full variable domain, its missing parts supplied by reference TRBV2 and TRBJ1-6, is EPEVTQTPSHQVTQMGQEVILRCVPISNHLYFYWYRQILGQKVEFLVSFYNNEISEKSEIFDDQFSVERPDGSNFTLKIRSTKLEDSAMYFCASSPRTGGSPLHFGNGTRLTVT.

Relative to its sample, this clonotype is medium-sized. The chain combines TRBV7-8 with TRBJ1-1, with a tentative D call TRBD1 (5 bases). Germline V lookup: CDR1 SGHVS, CDR2 FQNEAQ. CDR3 length equals 13 residues. The V gene lost 1 base and the J gene lost 11 bases, with 14 bases spanning the gap. The DNA for the CDR3 is TGTGCCAGCAGCTTAGGGCCCAGGGTGAAGGCTTTCTTT. Encoded protein: CASSLGPRVKAFF.

This clonotype has a handful of counts. V usage is TRBV5-6 and J usage is TRBJ2-1; TRBD2 matches at 10 bases. The germline gives CDR1 SGHDT, CDR2 YYEEEE. This CDR3 has 15 residues. Germline trimming cut 1 base from V and 7 bases from J; bases unmatched to any gene: 5. CDR3 DNA sequence: TGTGCCAGCAGCTTGAGTGGGACTAGCGTAAATGAGCAGTTCTTC. Translating gives CASSLSGTSVNEQFF.

This clonotype was observed a handful of times. The rearrangement uses TRBV18 and TRBJ1-1; tentative D call: TRBD1 (5 bases). The CDR3 runs to 15 residues. Germline CDR1 reads KGHSH; CDR2 reads LQKENI. Trimming cost V 2 bases and J 4 bases, with 14 bases left between them. DNA of the CDR3: TGTGCCAGCTCACCAACGGGACGGCTGATCACTGAAGCTTTCTTT. This translates into CASSPTGRLITEAFF.

The J gene is TRBJ2-1, the V gene TRBV6-2 or TRBV6-3, with D perhaps being TRBD1 or TRBD2 (5 bases each). This CDR3 has 15 amino acids. Trimming took 5 bases from V and 2 from J, leaving 13 bases between them. Germline CDR1 and CDR2: MNHEY and SVGEGT. DNA for the CDR3: TGTGCCAGCAGTCTGGCGAGGGGCACCTACAATGAGCAGTTCTTC. As protein: CASSLARGTYNEQFF.

The rearrangement joins TRBV7-9 to TRBJ2-7; D perhaps matches TRBD1 (6 bases). Germline lookup yields CDR1 SEHNR and CDR2 FQNEAQ (reference sequence). The germline V and J ends were trimmed by 5 bases and 3 bases, with 11 bases remaining between them. The CDR3 spans 13 residues. CDR3 protein: CASSHRDLYEQYF. CDR3 coding DNA: TGTGCCAGCAGCCACAGGGACCTCTACGAGCAGTACTTC.

The V call is TRBV4-3, the J call TRBJ2-3, with D hard to call. Germline V gene data show CDR1 as LGHNA and CDR2 as YSLEER. The ends were cut back, 0 bases at V and 7 bases at J, with 5 bases in the middle. The CDR3 covers 12 residues. The CDR3 bases are TGCGCCAGCAGCCAAGATAGGCATACGCAGTATTTT. Its protein product is CASSQDRHTQYF.

This clonotype appeared once. This chain connects TRBV9 to TRBJ2-5, with 13 positions matching TRBD2. Per germline, CDR1 SGDLS and CDR2 YYNGEE. Losses at the gene ends were 4 bases for V and 2 bases for J; bases not matched to a gene: 11. This CDR3 is 18 amino acids long. The CDR3 region has the DNA TGTGCCAGCAGCTTTTCAGGACTAGCGGGAGTGAGGCAAGAGACCCAGTACTTC. Translating it yields CASSFSGLAGVRQETQYF.

In its sample, this clonotype was seen a few times. This sequence joins TRBV12-3 or TRBV12-4 and TRBJ1-1; D uncertain. This CDR3 contains 13 residues. V lost 8 bases, J lost 5 bases, and 15 bases lay in between. DNA for the CDR3: TGTGCCAGCGCGAAGAGACGTAGTACTGAAGCTTTCTTT. This sequence encodes CASAKRRSTEAFF.

This chain links TRBV4-3 with TRBJ2-2; D is perhaps TRBD2 (5 bases). Trimming shortened V by 0 bases and J by 6 bases, and 14 bases separated the two germline ends. The CDR3 consists of 16 residues. CDR1 and CDR2 from the germline V gene are LGHNA and YSLEER. The CDR3 region has the DNA TGCGCCAGCAGCCAAGATCCCGTCCCGAGGGCCGGGGAGCTGTTTTTT. It encodes CASSQDPVPRAGELFF.

This clonotype was counted many times. CDR3 nucleotides: TGCAGTGCTTCCTTGGGACAATCCTATGGCTACACCTTC. This encodes CSASLGQSYGYTF. The rearrangement links TRBV20-1 to TRBJ1-2, with D possibly TRBD1 on 6 matching bases. The V and J ends lost 5 bases and 4 bases respectively, with 14 bases between them. This CDR3 has 13 residues. Germline V gene sequence: CDR1 DFQATT, CDR2 SNEGSKA (reference sequence).

The chain employs TRBV5-4 and TRBJ2-7; a weak D match, TRBD1 (5 bases). Germline V lookup: CDR1 SGHNT, CDR2 YYREEE (reference sequence). The CDR3 extends over 13 amino acids. Trimming took 4 bases from V and 6 from J, leaving 14 bases between them. CDR3 nucleotide sequence: TGTGCCAGCAGCCCAAAGGGGTATTCCGAGCAGTACTTC. This sequence encodes CASSPKGYSEQYF.

The V gene is TRBV6-5, the J gene TRBJ2-2; D unclear. The CDR3 is made up of 11 amino acids. Trimming shortened V by 6 bases and J by 9 bases, and 8 bases separated the two germline ends. Germline CDR1 reads MNHEY; CDR2 reads SVGAGI. The CDR3 region is CASRTDRELFF. The CDR3 nucleotides are TGTGCCAGCAGGACGGACCGGGAGCTGTTTTTT.

A few counts support this clonotype. The rearrangement links TRBV7-9 to TRBJ2-5, with TRBD2 matching 11 bases. V gave up 4 bases and J gave up 4 bases; unmatched junction bases: 8. Germline-derived CDR1 and CDR2 are SEHNR and FQNEAQ (reference sequence). The CDR3 loop spans 16 amino acids. CDR3 sequence reads: CASSSSGRTVSETQYF. CDR3 nucleotides: TGTGCCAGCAGCTCTAGCGGGAGGACGGTATCAGAGACCCAGTACTTC.

By share of the sample, this clonotype is medium-sized. This sequence joins TRBV4-3 and TRBJ1-4; TRBD1 matches at 11 bases. Per the germline V gene, CDR1 is LGHNA and CDR2 is YSLEER. The J segment lost 6 bases and the V segment lost 4 bases, leaving 4 bases of the junction unmatched. This CDR3 is 15 amino acids long. The CDR3: CASSPGQGAYEKLFF. The DNA of the CDR3 is TGCGCCAGCAGCCCTGGACAGGGGGCTTATGAAAAACTGTTTTTT.

This chain joins TRBV5-1 and TRBJ2-2; 11 bases fit TRBD2. There are 17 residues in the CDR3. The V gene's germline CDR1 is SGHRS and CDR2 YFSETQ. J gave up 5 bases and V 4 bases, and 10 bases lay outside the gene matches. CDR3 sequence (DNA): TGCGCCAGCAGCCCACTAGCGGGAGTTGGAGCGACCGGGGAGCTGTTTTTT. This translates into CASSPLAGVGATGELFF.

In its sample, this clonotype was seen a few times. The gene calls are TRBV5-1 and TRBJ2-1; 10 bases map to TRBD2. With 0 bases clipped from V and 9 bases from J, the junction kept 0 bases outside the gene matches. Looked up from germline, CDR1 is SGHRS and CDR2 is YFSETQ. The CDR3 runs to 13 residues. The CDR3 sequence is CASSLVAGGEQFF. CDR3 nucleotide sequence: TGCGCCAGCAGCTTGGTAGCGGGAGGTGAGCAGTTCTTC.

The chain combines TRBV3-1 with TRBJ2-1, with 7 bases fitting TRBD2. CDR1 is LGHDT, CDR2 YNNKEL, per germline (reference sequence). This CDR3 is built from 15 residues. The V segment lost 2 bases and the J segment 6 bases; nucleotides outside the gene matches: 7. Written as DNA, the CDR3 is TGTGCCAGCAGCCAATACAGCGGGGATACCAATGAGCAGTTCTTC. Its protein is CASSQYSGDTNEQFF.